This record looks at one TCR beta chain sequence and its context. Its target is not known. The sample is drawn from a study of cytomegalovirus exposure and HLA in healthy donors. General observations from the study: Later work showed greater clonal expansion in HLA-associated TCR beta chains than in equally common others.

The CDR3 runs to 14 residues. The V and J ends lost 6 bases and 4 bases respectively, with 15 bases between them. Germline V lookup: CDR1 LNHDA, CDR2 SQIVND (reference sequence). Primers: 60 Vbeta forward and 13 Jbeta reverse. In the original workflow: It was a later analysis that counted tens of millions of unique TCR beta chains, of which about 10 million were shared. Sequencing was performed with immunoSEQ multiplex PCR; in TCRdb, only in-frame clones are kept and a portion is missing. V, J and clone size were drawn from that table, and D and trimming were deduced from the DNA. The sample yields 150,000 to 200,000 clones, approximately 86% seen once.

Sequenced material: PBMCs. The sequence was obtained from a young woman in good health and CMV-seronegative. The rearrangement uses TRBV19 and TRBJ1-2; maybe TRBD1 (5 bases). The chain's CDR3 is CASRGRAHGYGYTF. CDR3 nucleotide sequence: TGTGCCAGTAGAGGCAGGGCCCACGGCTATGGCTACACCTTC.